This T cell receptor beta chain was sequenced in a study of OX40 agonist ivuxolimab in advanced cancers. Across the whole study: In this trial design, patients received ivuxolimab intravenously at 0.01 to 10 mg/kg every 2 weeks.

On this clone: Its antigen is unidentified.

Points from the study as a whole: On average, CD8+ T cells had more expanded clones than CD4+. Part of the nonresponder group also had normalized T-cell clonal expansion that was low.

Sequencing was performed with immunoSEQ multiplex PCR; in TCRdb, only in-frame clones are kept and a portion is missing. The sample has around 67,000 clones, approximately 90% seen once; the top ten hold about 1.3%. The CDR3 spans 14 residues. Per the germline V gene, CDR1 is SGHAT and CDR2 is FQNNGV. Trimming stripped 1 base from V and 9 bases from J, with 13 bases between. The sample was CD4+ or CD8+ T cells sorted from blood, taken in a trial of the OX40 agonist ivuxolimab. This TCR was recovered from an adult with an advanced solid tumor such as melanoma, head and neck, liver or kidney cancer. The rearrangement uses TRBV11-2 and TRBJ2-1; D unclear. The CDR3 sequence is CASSLVGVQREQFF. Written as DNA, the CDR3 is TGTGCCAGCAGCTTAGTTGGGGTTCAGCGTGAGCAGTTCTTC.